This T cell receptor beta chain came from a study of cytomegalovirus exposure and HLA in healthy donors. Study background: As released early, the data held roughly 85 million unique TCRs from HLA-typed donors. Study results and caveats: Later analysis reportedly placed an Asian-associated ancestry cluster below the roughly 680-donor mean in N-insertions.

A multiplex PCR was run with 60 Vbeta primers and 13 Jbeta primers. TCRdb keeps only in-frame clones here, not all; method: immunoSEQ multiplex PCR. The sample holds about 84,000 clones, 85% to 90% seen once. To note about this clone: No antigen is known for it.

The CDR3 totals 17 residues. CDR1 and CDR2 (germline): SGHVS, FQNEAQ. After removal of 1 base from V and 3 bases from J, the junction contained 8 bases not matched to a gene. The gene calls are TRBV7-8 and TRBJ1-3, with TRBD1 matching 8 bases. The sequenced sample was PBMCs. This TCR was recovered from a man younger than 35 in good health and CMV-seronegative. For the CDR3, the DNA is TGTGCCAGCAGCTTAGGTCGCAGGGGGCAAGTTGGAAACACCATATATTTT. Translated, it gives CASSLGRRGQVGNTIYF.